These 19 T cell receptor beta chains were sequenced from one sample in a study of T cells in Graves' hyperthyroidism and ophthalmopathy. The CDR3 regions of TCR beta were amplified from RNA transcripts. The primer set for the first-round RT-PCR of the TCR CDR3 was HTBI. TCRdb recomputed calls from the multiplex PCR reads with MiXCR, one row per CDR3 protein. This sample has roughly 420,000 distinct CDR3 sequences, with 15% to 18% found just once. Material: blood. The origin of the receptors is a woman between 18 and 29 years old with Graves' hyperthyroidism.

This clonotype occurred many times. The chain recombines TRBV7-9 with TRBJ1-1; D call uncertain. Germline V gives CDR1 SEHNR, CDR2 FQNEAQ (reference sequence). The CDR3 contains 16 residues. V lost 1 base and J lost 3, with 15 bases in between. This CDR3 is CASSLGDRVRDTEAFF. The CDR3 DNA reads TGTGCCAGCAGCTTAGGGGATCGGGTCCGCGACACTGAAGCTTTCTTT.

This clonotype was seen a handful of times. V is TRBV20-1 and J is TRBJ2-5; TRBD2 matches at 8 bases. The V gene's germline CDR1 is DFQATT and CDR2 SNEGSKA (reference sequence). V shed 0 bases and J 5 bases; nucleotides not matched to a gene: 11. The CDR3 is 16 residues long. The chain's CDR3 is CSARDLGGGGQETQYF. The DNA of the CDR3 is TGCAGTGCTAGAGATCTCGGGGGGGGGGGCCAGGAGACCCAGTACTTC.

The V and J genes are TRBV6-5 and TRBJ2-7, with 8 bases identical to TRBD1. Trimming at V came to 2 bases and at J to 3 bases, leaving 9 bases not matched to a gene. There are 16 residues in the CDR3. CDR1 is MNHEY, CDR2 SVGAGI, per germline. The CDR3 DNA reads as TGTGCCAGCAGTTACAGTGCAGGGGGCAAGGGCTACGAGCAGTACTTC. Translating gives CASSYSAGGKGYEQYF.

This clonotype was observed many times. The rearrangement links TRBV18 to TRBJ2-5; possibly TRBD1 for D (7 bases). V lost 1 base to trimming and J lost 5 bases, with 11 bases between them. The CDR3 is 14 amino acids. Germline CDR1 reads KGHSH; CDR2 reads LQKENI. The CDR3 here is CASSPLRGQETQYF. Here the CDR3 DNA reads TGTGCCAGCTCACCACTGCGGGGACAGGAGACCCAGTACTTC.

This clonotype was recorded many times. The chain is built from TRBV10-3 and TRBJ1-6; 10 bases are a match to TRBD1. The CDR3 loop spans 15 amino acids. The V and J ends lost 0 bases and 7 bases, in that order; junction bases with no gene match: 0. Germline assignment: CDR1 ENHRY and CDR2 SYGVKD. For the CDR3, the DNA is TGTGCCATCAGTGAGTCGACAGGGGGCAATTCACCCCTCCACTTT. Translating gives CAISESTGGNSPLHF.

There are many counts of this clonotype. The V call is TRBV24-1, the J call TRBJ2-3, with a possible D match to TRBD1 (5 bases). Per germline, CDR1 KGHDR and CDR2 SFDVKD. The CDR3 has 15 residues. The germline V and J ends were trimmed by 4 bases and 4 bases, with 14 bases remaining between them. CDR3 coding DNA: TGTGCCACCAGTGACCCTGGCCAAGGGGCAGATACGCAGTATTTT. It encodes CATSDPGQGADTQYF.

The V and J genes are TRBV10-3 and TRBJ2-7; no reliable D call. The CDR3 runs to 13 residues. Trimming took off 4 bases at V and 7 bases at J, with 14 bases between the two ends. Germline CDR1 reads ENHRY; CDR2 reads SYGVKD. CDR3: CAISGQMGQEQYF. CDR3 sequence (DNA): TGTGCCATCAGTGGGCAGATGGGTCAGGAGCAGTACTTC.

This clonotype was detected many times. The CDR3 reads CASSLGLRERYEQYF. The CDR3 DNA sequence: TGTGCCAGCAGCTTGGGGTTGCGGGAGAGGTACGAGCAGTACTTC. The V and J genes are TRBV5-6 and TRBJ2-7; the match to TRBD2 covers 7 bases. The trim removed 0 bases at V and 4 bases at J, leaving 7 bases unmatched. The CDR3 totals 15 residues. Germline CDR1 and CDR2: SGHDT and YYEEEE.

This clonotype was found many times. In DNA form, the CDR3 reads TGTGCCAGCAGACCACCCGGACAGGGAGGCTATGGCTACACCTTC. As protein: CASRPPGQGGYGYTF. This sequence joins TRBV6-1 and TRBJ1-2, with 8 bases lining up with TRBD1. The CDR3 is 15 residues long. In germline, CDR1 is MNHNS, CDR2 SASEGT. The junction had 10 bases not matched to a gene; V was cut back by 6 bases and J by 4 bases.

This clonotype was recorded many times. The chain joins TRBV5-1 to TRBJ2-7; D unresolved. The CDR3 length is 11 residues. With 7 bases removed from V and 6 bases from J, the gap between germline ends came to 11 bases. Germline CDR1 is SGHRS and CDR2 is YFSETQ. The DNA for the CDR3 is TGCGCCAGCGGGTGGAAGGGCGAGCAGTACTTC. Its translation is CASGWKGEQYF.

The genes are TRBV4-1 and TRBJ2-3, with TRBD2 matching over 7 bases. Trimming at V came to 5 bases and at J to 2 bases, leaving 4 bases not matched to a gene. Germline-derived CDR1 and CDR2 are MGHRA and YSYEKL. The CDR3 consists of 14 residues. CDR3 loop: CASSGLADTDTQYF. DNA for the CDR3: TGCGCCAGCAGCGGGCTAGCGGACACAGATACGCAGTATTTT.

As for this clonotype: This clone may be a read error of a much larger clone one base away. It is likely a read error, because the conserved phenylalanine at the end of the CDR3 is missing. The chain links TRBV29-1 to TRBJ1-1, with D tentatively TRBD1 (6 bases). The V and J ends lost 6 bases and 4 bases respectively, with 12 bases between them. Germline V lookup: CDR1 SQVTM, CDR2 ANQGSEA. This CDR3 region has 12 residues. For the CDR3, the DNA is TGCAGCGTCACTAACAGGGCCACTGAAGCTTTCTCT. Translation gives CSVTNRATEAFS.

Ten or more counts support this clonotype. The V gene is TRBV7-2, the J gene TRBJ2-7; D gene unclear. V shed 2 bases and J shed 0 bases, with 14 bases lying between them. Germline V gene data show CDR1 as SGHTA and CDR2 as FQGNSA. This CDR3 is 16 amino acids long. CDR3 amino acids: CASSLIGSIPSYEQYF. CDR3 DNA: TGTGCCAGCAGCTTAATAGGCTCTATTCCCTCCTACGAGCAGTACTTC. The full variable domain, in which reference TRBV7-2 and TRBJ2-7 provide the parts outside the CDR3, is GAGVSQSPSNKVTEKGKDVELRCDPISGHTALYWYRQSLGQGLEFLIYFQGNSAPDKSGLPSDRFSAERTGGSVSTLTIQRTQQEDSAVYLCASSLIGSIPSYEQYFGPGTRLTVT.

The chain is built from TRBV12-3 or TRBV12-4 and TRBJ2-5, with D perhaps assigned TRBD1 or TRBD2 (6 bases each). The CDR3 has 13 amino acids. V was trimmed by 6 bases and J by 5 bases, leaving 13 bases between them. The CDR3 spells CASSLLGGETQYF. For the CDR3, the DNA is TGTGCCAGCAGCCTTCTCGGGGGCGAGACCCAGTACTTC.

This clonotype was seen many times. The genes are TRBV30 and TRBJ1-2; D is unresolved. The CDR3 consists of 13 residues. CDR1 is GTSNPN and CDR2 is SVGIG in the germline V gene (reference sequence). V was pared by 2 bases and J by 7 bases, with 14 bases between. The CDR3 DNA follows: TGTGCCTGGAGTCCGAACGGGCGGGGTGGCTACACCTTC. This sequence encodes CAWSPNGRGGYTF.

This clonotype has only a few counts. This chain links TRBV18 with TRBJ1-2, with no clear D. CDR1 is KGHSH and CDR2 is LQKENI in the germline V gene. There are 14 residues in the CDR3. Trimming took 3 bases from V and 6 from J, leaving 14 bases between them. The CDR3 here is CASSPSIGEDGYTF. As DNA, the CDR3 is TGTGCCAGCTCACCCTCAATCGGAGAGGATGGCTACACCTTC.

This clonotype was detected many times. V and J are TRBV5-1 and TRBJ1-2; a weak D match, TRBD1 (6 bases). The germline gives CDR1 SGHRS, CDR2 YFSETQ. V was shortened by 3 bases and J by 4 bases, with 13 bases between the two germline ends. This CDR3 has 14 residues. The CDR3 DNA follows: TGCGCCAGCAGCTCAAGGACAGAGAGCTATGGCTACACCTTC. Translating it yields CASSSRTESYGYTF.

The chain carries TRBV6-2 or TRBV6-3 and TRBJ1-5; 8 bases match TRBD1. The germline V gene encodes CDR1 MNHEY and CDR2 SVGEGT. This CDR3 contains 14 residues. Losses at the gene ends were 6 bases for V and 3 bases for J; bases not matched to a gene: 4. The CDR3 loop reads CASSRDRTNQPQHF. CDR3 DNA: TGTGCCAGCAGCCGGGACAGGACCAATCAGCCCCAGCATTTT.

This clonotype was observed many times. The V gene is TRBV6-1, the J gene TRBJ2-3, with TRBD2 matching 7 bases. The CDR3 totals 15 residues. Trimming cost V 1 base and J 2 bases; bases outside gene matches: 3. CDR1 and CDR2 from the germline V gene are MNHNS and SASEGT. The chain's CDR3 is CASSEVAGNTDTQYF. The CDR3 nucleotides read TGTGCCAGCAGTGAAGTAGCGGGTAACACAGATACGCAGTATTTT.